This TCR beta chain was recovered during a study of cytomegalovirus exposure and HLA in healthy donors. Study conclusions and caveats: Previous analysis showed most TCR beta V segments were productive about 87% or about 30% of the time. Looking again later, the authors saw that most CMV-associated TCR beta chains seemed HLA-restricted.

In regard to this clone: Its antigen is as yet unknown.

The CDR3 has 16 residues. V gave up 5 bases and J gave up 1 base, with 18 bases separating them. Per germline, CDR1 LNHDA and CDR2 SQIVND (reference sequence). PCR employed 60 Vbeta and 13 Jbeta primers. Authors' processing steps: Counted up in a later analysis, unique TCR beta chains came to about 80 million, with around 9.9 million shared. Profiled with immunoSEQ multiplex PCR; TCRdb holds only in-frame clones, not every one. V and J calls and clone size are given by that table; D and trimming were obtained from the DNA. In the table there are more than 95,000 clones, about 77% of which are singletons.

The material sequenced was PBMCs. This sequence originates from a woman aged 18-29 years in good health and CMV-seropositive. V usage is TRBV19 and J usage is TRBJ2-7; a weak D match, TRBD1 (6 bases). CDR3: CASSSRRTVISYEQYF. The CDR3, as DNA: TGTGCCAGTAGTTCCCGAAGGACAGTTATTTCCTACGAGCAGTACTTC.